Each of the 5 T cell receptor beta chains below was sequenced from the same sample in a study of shared clonotypes between healthy human individuals. Some clones are missing from TCRdb's copy, which holds only in-frame ones; the method was immunoSEQ multiplex PCR. The sample lists 1.6 million or so clones, about 98.5% seen once, with about 0.35% in the top ten. The sequenced sample was naive CD4+ T cells sorted from blood. Subset here: CD45RA+ positively selected. Source of these receptors: a man younger than 40 in good health.

CDR3 sequence reads: CSAPEYGEQYF. The CDR3 region has the DNA TGCAGTGCCCCGGAATATGGGGAGCAGTACTTC. This chain joins TRBV20-1 and TRBJ2-7, with D unclear. Trimming took 6 bases from V and 7 from J, leaving 13 bases between them. The CDR3 is 11 amino acids. Germline CDR1 reads DFQATT; CDR2 reads SNEGSKA (reference sequence).

The chain carries TRBV6-5 and TRBJ1-2; 7 nucleotides match TRBD1. The germline CDR1 and CDR2 sequences are MNHEY and SVGAGI. CDR3 length equals 15 residues. J was trimmed by 3 bases and V by 6 bases; bases with no gene match: 10. CDR3 in amino acids: CASRESDRVDYGYTF. DNA of the CDR3: TGTGCCAGCAGAGAAAGCGACAGGGTGGACTATGGCTACACCTTC.

The chain joins TRBV18 to TRBJ1-3; TRBD1 might be the D (6 bases). The V and J ends lost 1 base and 6 bases respectively, with 10 bases between them. The CDR3 has 14 amino acids. Germline values: CDR1 KGHSH, CDR2 LQKENI. CDR3 coding DNA: TGTGCCAGCTCACCACAACAGGGCGCAAACACCATATATTTT. It yields the protein CASSPQQGANTIYF.

In its sample, this clone was seen once. The chain has TRBV2 and TRBJ2-7; 11 bases line up with TRBD1. Germline lookup yields CDR1 SNHLY and CDR2 FYNNEI. The CDR3 is 15 amino acids. V shed 7 bases and J 6 bases; nucleotides not matched to a gene: 11. The CDR3 bases are TGTGCCAGCACCTTTAGGGACAGGGGGGATAGCGAGCAGTACTTC. This encodes CASTFRDRGDSEQYF. The full variable domain, rest sourced from reference TRBV2 and TRBJ2-7, is EPEVTQTPSHQVTQMGQEVILRCVPISNHLYFYWYRQILGQKVEFLVSFYNNEISEKSEIFDDQFSVERPDGSNFTLKIRSTKLEDSAMYFCASTFRDRGDSEQYFGPGTRLTVT.

V and J are TRBV10-3 and TRBJ2-7; maybe TRBD2 (6 bases). V dropped 6 bases and J dropped 0 bases, with 9 bases sitting between them. Germline V lookup: CDR1 ENHRY, CDR2 SYGVKD. The CDR3 contains 13 residues. CDR3 residues: CAIRPTSSYEQYF. Written as DNA, the CDR3 is TGTGCCATCAGACCGACTAGCTCCTACGAGCAGTACTTC.